Listed below are T cell receptor beta chains from one sample, sequenced in a study of cytomegalovirus exposure and HLA in healthy donors. TCRdb keeps only in-frame clones here, not all; method: immunoSEQ multiplex PCR. This sample's table reports some 83,000 clones. The sequencing sample was made of PBMCs. Receptors originate from a woman aged 25 to 45 in good health and CMV-seronegative. Both conserved end residues are part of each CDR3.

V gene: TRBV2
CDR3 protein: CASSIGQGRETQYF

V gene: TRBV7-2
CDR3 protein: CASSVLPGSNSPLHF

V gene: TRBV5-1
CDR3 protein: CASSLAASGLAYEQYF

V gene: TRBV6-6
CDR3 protein: CASSRQTTYYEQYF

V gene: TRBV18
CDR3 protein: CASSTGTSPLHF

V gene: TRBV6-5
CDR3 protein: CASSGQEDYGYTF

V gene: TRBV29-1
CDR3 protein: CSVEQESGYTF

V gene: TRBV4-2
CDR3 protein: CASSREVSTNTEDEAFF

V gene: TRBV5-1
CDR3 protein: CASSFHPGPNMNTEAFF

V gene: TRBV29-1
CDR3 protein: CSPQGYVLREQYF

V gene: TRBV7-7
CDR3 protein: CASSLVRVPGGVETQYF

V gene: TRBV30
CDR3 protein: CAWSVQGLNTEAFF

V gene: TRBV2
CDR3 protein: CASSAGGVAPLHF

V gene: TRBV30
CDR3 protein: CAWSVNRGVSGYTF

V gene: TRBV6-1
CDR3 protein: CASSEWGRGPNPDTDTQYF

V gene: TRBV2
CDR3 protein: CASRTTGNGYTF

V gene: TRBV19
CDR3 protein: CATQSRTGVNSPLHF

V gene: TRBV5-1
CDR3 protein: CASSSGQGVLQAFF

V gene: TRBV7-8
CDR3 protein: CASSIDRGAGELFF

V gene: TRBV6-5
CDR3 protein: CASSYRGTAVGELFF

V gene: TRBV19
CDR3 protein: CASSIDFAETQYF

V gene: TRBV7-2
CDR3 protein: CASSLPGQDYGYTF

V gene: TRBV15
CDR3 protein: CATSRGSGQAYEQYF

V gene: TRBV19
CDR3 protein: CASSPANYGYTF

V gene: TRBV5-1
CDR3 protein: CASSMGGPNTEAFF

V gene: TRBV19
CDR3 protein: CASSYGTSGRGEQFF

V gene: TRBV4-1
CDR3 protein: CASSQVSGQGFSGNTIYF

V gene: TRBV6-1
CDR3 protein: CASRGQGNQPQHF

V gene: TRBV9
CDR3 protein: CASSATVGFFTEAFF

V gene: TRBV7-9
CDR3 protein: CASSLNLYEQYF

V gene: TRBV30
CDR3 protein: CAWQDRVLDEQYF

V gene: TRBV6-1
CDR3 protein: CASSVLLTGGGRGLEQYF

V gene: TRBV7-9
CDR3 protein: CASSFGVDEQYF

V gene: TRBV20-1
CDR3 protein: CSARAGETQYF

V gene: TRBV2
CDR3 protein: CASRSGLLNQPQHF

V gene: TRBV9
CDR3 protein: CASSATARGGAGELFF